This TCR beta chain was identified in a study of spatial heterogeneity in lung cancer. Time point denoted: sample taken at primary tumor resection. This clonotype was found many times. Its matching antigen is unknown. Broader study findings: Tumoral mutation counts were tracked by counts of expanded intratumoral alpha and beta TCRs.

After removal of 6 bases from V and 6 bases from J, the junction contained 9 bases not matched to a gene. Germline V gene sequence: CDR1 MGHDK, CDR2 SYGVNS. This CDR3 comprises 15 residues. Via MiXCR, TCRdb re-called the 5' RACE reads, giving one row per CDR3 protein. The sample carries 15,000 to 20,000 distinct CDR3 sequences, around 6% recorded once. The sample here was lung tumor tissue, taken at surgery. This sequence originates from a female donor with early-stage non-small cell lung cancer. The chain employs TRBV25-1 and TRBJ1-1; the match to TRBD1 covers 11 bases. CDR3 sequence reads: CASRTGQGVGAEAFF. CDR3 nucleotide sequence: TGTGCCAGCAGAACGGGACAGGGGGTCGGCGCTGAAGCTTTCTTT. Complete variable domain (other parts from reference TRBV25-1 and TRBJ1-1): EADIYQTPRYLVIGTGKKITLECSQTMGHDKMYWYQQDPGMELHLIHYSYGVNSTEKGDLSSESTVSRIRTEHFPLTLESARPSHTSQYLCASRTGQGVGAEAFFGQGTRLTVV.